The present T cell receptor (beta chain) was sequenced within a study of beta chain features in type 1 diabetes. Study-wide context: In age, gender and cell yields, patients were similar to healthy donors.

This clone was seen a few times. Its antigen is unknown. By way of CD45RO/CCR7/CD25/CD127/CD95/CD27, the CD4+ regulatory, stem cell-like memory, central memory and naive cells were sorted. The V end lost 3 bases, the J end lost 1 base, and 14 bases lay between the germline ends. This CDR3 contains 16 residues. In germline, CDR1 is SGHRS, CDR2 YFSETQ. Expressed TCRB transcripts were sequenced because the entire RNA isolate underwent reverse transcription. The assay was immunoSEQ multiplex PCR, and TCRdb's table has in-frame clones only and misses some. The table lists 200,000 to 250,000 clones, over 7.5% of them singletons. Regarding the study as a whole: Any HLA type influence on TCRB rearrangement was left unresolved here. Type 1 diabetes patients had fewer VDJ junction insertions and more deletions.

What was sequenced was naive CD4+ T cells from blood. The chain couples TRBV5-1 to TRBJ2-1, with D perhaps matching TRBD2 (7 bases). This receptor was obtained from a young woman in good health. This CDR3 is CASSSRGGASYNEQFF. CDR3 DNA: TGCGCCAGCAGCTCTAGGGGGGGCGCTTCCTACAATGAGCAGTTCTTC.